This T cell receptor beta chain derives from a study of OX40 agonist ivuxolimab in advanced cancers. It was autoimmune disease history or systemic immunosuppression that excluded patients. Concerning this clone itself: Antigen specificity is unknown.

Whole-study results and caveats: Expanded peripheral T cells had an undetermined antigen specificity.

The length of the CDR3 is 15 residues. The germline V and J ends were trimmed by 3 bases and 3 bases, with 12 bases remaining between them. Germline lookup yields CDR1 MNHEY and CDR2 SMNVEV (reference sequence). Libraries were prepared by immunoSEQ multiplex PCR; TCRdb keeps only in-frame clonotypes and omits some of them. The repertoire holds approximately 81,000 clones, about 92% seen once, with more than 13% in the top ten. The sequenced sample was CD4+ or CD8+ T cells sorted from blood, obtained in a trial of the OX40 agonist ivuxolimab. The clonotype comes from an adult with an advanced solid tumor such as melanoma, head and neck, liver or kidney cancer. The rearrangement joins TRBV27 to TRBJ2-1; D could derive from TRBD1 or TRBD2 (5 bases each). CDR3 nucleotide sequence: TGTGCCAGCAGTTTCGTGGGGACGGACTACAATGAGCAGTTCTTC. It codes for CASSFVGTDYNEQFF.